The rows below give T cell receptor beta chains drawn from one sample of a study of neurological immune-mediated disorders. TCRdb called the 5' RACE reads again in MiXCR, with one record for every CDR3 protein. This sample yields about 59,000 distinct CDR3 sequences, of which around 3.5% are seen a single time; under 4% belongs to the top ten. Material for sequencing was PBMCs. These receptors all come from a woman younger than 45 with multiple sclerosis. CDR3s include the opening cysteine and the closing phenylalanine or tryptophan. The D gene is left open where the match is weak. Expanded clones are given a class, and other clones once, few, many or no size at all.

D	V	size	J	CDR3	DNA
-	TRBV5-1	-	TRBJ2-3	CASSFGSSSTDTQYF	TGCGCCAGCAGCTTCGGCAGTTCTAGCACAGATACGCAGTATTTT
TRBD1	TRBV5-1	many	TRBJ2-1	CASSYGTGNEQFF	TGCGCCAGCAGCTACGGGACAGGCAATGAGCAGTTCTTC
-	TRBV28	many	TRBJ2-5	CASSARESAETQYF	TGTGCCAGCAGTGCCCGGGAGTCGGCGGAGACCCAGTACTTC
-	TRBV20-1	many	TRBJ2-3	CSARVAGSTDTQYF	TGCAGTGCTAGAGTGGCGGGTAGCACAGATACGCAGTATTTT
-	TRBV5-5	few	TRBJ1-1	CASSMFAGEKAFF	TGTGCCAGCAGTATGTTCGCAGGAGAGAAAGCTTTCTTT
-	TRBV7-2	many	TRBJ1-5	CASSLEEGETLTGARPQHF	TGTGCCAGCAGCTTAGAGGAAGGTGAGACACTCACGGGTGCGCGGCCCCAGCATTTT
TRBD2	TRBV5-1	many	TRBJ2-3	CASSSLAGADTQYF	TGCGCCAGCAGCTCTTTAGCGGGAGCAGATACGCAGTATTTT
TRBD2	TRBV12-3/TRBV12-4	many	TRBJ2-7	CASSLAGGLSYEQYF	TGTGCCAGCAGTTTGGCGGGGGGCCTCTCCTACGAGCAGTACTTC
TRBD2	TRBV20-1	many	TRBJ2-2	CSAPIAGGGWNTGELFF	TGCAGTGCTCCGATCGCGGGAGGGGGTTGGAACACCGGGGAGCTGTTTTTT
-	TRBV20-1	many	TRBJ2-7	CSARGARNFHEQYF	TGCAGTGCTAGGGGTGCACGAAACTTCCACGAGCAGTACTTC
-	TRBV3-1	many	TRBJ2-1	CASSQAGPAYNEQFF	TGTGCCAGCAGCCAGGCGGGACCCGCTTACAATGAGCAGTTCTTC
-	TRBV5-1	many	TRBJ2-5	CASSLTGSRIMGETQYF	TGCGCCAGCAGCTTGACGGGGTCCCGTATAATGGGGGAGACCCAGTACTTC
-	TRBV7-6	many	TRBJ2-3	CASSLAGAGVTDTQYF	TGTGCCAGCAGCTTAGCAGGGGCCGGAGTCACAGATACGCAGTATTTT
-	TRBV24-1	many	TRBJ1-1	CATSRTAGTEAFF	TGTGCCACCAGTCGCACAGCAGGCACTGAAGCTTTCTTT
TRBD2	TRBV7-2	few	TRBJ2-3	CASSLVVAGGRPLGIDTQYF	TGTGCCAGCAGCTTAGTTGTGGCGGGGGGGCGCCCACTAGGAATAGATACGCAGTATTTT